The sequence of this TCR beta chain was determined in a study of T cell changes during pregnancy in multiple sclerosis. This CDR3 spans 15 amino acids. Trimming left V 3 bases short and J 3 bases short, with 12 bases between. Germline lookup yields CDR1 SGHRS and CDR2 YFSETQ. The data were produced by immunoSEQ multiplex PCR, yet TCRdb's version contains in-frame clones alone and is incomplete. The sample consists of about 77,000 clones, 89% of them appearing once. The starting material was peripheral blood, obtained before pregnancy. V and J are TRBV5-1 and TRBJ2-2; D perhaps matches TRBD1 (6 bases). This sequence was found in a female donor with multiple sclerosis, enrolled in a pregnancy study. CDR3 region: CASSSGQWDTGELFF. The CDR3 region has the DNA TGCGCCAGCAGCTCGGGACAATGGGACACCGGGGAGCTGTTTTTT.